Below are 21 T cell receptor beta chains sequenced from a single sample in a study of blood T cells in healthy people across ages. Primed by a sample-barcoded 5' primer and a J-beta primer mix, a second PCR proceeded for 7 to 11 cycles. MiXCR was run by TCRdb on the 5' RACE reads, yielding one entry per CDR3 protein. The sample carries over 500,000 distinct CDR3 sequences, 25% to 35% recorded once. The data also belong to a second study, concerning T cells of mothers and their children.

Sequencing was done on a sample of blood. The receptors originated from a boy between 2 and 10 years old in good health.

This clonotype has only a few counts. The gene calls are TRBV20-1 and TRBJ2-3, with TRBD2 matching over 9 bases. V lost 5 bases, J lost 4 bases, and 1 base stayed unmatched. There are 12 residues in the CDR3. Germline CDR1 reads DFQATT; CDR2 reads SNEGSKA (reference sequence). CDR3 region: CSAAGGADTQYF. The CDR3 DNA is TGCAGTGCTGCGGGGGGGGCAGATACGCAGTATTTT.

In this sample, this clonotype turned up a few times. The V and J genes are TRBV6-1 and TRBJ2-2; TRBD2 agrees at 8 bases. V lost 8 bases to trimming and J lost 4 bases; unmatched junction nucleotides: 9. CDR3 length: 15 amino acids. The germline V gene has CDR1 MNHNS and CDR2 SASEGT. The CDR3 protein is CASWGSGARTGELFF. For the CDR3, the DNA is TGTGCCAGCTGGGGTAGCGGGGCTCGCACCGGGGAGCTGTTTTTT.

V and J are TRBV10-3 and TRBJ2-5; no definite D call. From germline, CDR1 is ENHRY and CDR2 SYGVKD. The CDR3 runs to 13 residues. Trimming removed 3 bases from V and 2 bases from J, with 7 bases in between. CDR3: CAISEGSQETQYF. CDR3 sequence (DNA): TGTGCCATCAGTGAAGGTTCTCAAGAGACCCAGTACTTC.

The chain links TRBV12-3 or TRBV12-4 to TRBJ2-5; D perhaps matches TRBD2 (5 bases). The V end lost 3 bases, the J end lost 5 bases, and 13 bases lay between the germline ends. The CDR3 runs 14 residues. The CDR3 DNA is TGTGCCAGCAGTTTTGCTAGCCCCTGGGAGACCCAGTACTTC. Amino acids: CASSFASPWETQYF.

This clonotype was recorded a few times. The chain couples TRBV10-3 to TRBJ1-1; maybe TRBD1 (5 bases). This CDR3 contains 16 residues. CDR1 is ENHRY and CDR2 is SYGVKD in the germline V gene. The germline V and J ends were trimmed by 0 bases and 1 base, with 12 bases remaining between them. Here the CDR3 reads CAISESNGGGNTEAFF. CDR3 DNA: TGTGCCATCAGTGAGTCGAATGGCGGGGGGAACACTGAAGCTTTCTTT.

The V call is TRBV14, the J call TRBJ2-7; possibly TRBD1 or TRBD2 for D (5 bases each). Trimming shortened V by 1 base and J by 5 bases, and 18 bases separated the two germline ends. CDR3 length equals 16 residues. Germline V lookup: CDR1 SGHDN, CDR2 FVKESK. CDR3 residues: CASSQGLGRRWNEQYF. The DNA for the CDR3 is TGTGCCAGCAGCCAAGGATTGGGGCGGAGGTGGAACGAGCAGTACTTC.

V is TRBV5-1 and J is TRBJ2-4; unclear D gene. Germline V gives CDR1 SGHRS, CDR2 YFSETQ. V gave up 0 bases and J gave up 0 bases, with 10 bases separating them. CDR3 length equals 16 residues. In nucleotides, the CDR3 is TGCGCCAGCAGCTTGGGTATGGATCTAGCCAAAAACATTCAGTACTTC. It specifies CASSLGMDLAKNIQYF.

This clonotype was found a few times. The rearrangement joins TRBV7-2 to TRBJ2-3; 8 bases align to TRBD2. The ends lost 1 base at V and 5 bases at J; junction bases unmatched: 5. The germline CDR1 and CDR2 sequences are SGHTA and FQGNSA. The CDR3 totals 15 residues. The CDR3, as DNA: TGTGCCAGCAGCTTAGGCGCGGGGGGTCAAGATACGCAGTATTTT. Translated, it gives CASSLGAGGQDTQYF.

V is TRBV25-1 and J is TRBJ1-2; D possibly corresponds to TRBD1 (6 bases). The germline V gene has CDR1 MGHDK and CDR2 SYGVNS. V was shortened by 6 bases and J by 2 bases, with 13 bases between the two germline ends. The CDR3 has 14 residues. The CDR3 spells CASSLLGGNYGYTF. The DNA for the CDR3 is TGTGCCAGCAGCCTCCTCGGGGGCAACTATGGCTACACCTTC.

Regarding this clonotype: One end of the junction varies from germline; a read error may be responsible. This sequence joins TRBV7-2 and TRBJ2-1; D is possibly TRBD2 (6 bases). The J call may be faulty, since TRBJ2-5 better matches the DNA end. Per germline, CDR1 SGHTA and CDR2 FQGNSA. The CDR3 is 15 residues long. CDR3 DNA: TGTGCCGGCAGCTTAAACGGGGGTACACAAGAGACCCAGTACTTC. This codes for CAGSLNGGTQETQYF.

The V gene is TRBV9, the J gene TRBJ1-5; D remains unclear. The CDR3 runs to 15 residues. Trimming pared 4 bases from V and 7 bases from J, leaving 18 bases between. Germline CDR1 is SGDLS and CDR2 is YYNGEE. CDR3 residues: CASSPQGYQHQPQHF. DNA for the CDR3: TGTGCCAGCAGCCCCCAAGGTTACCAACACCAGCCCCAGCATTTT.

In this sample, this clonotype turned up once. This chain joins TRBV18 and TRBJ2-5; 7 positions match TRBD1. The J call is doubtful: the DNA matches TRBJ2-7 better. Germline CDR1 KGHSH, CDR2 LQKENI. This CDR3 has 13 residues. As DNA, the CDR3 is TGTGCCAGCTCATCAGAGACAGGGCACGAGCAGTACTTC. As protein: CASSSETGHEQYF.

This clonotype came up many times. This chain uses TRBV7-8 with TRBJ1-1; 9 bases align to TRBD1. This CDR3 has 14 residues. Germline V lookup: CDR1 SGHVS, CDR2 FQNEAQ. The V segment lost 5 bases and the J segment 2 bases; nucleotides outside the gene matches: 3. CDR3 sequence: CASSRGQGNTEAFF. Written as DNA, the CDR3 is TGTGCCAGCAGCAGGGGACAGGGTAACACTGAAGCTTTCTTT. Looking up the rest from reference TRBV7-8 and TRBJ1-1 gives the full variable domain: GAGVSQSPRYKVAKRGQDVALRCDPISGHVSLFWYQQALGQGPEFLTYFQNEAQLDKSGLPSDRFFAERPEGSVSTLKIQRTQQEDSAVYLCASSRGQGNTEAFFGQGTRLTVV.

A few counts support this clonotype. V gene TRBV29-1 combines with J gene TRBJ2-5; TRBD2 is a possible D gene (6 bases). The CDR3 consists of 13 residues. The V gene's germline CDR1 is SQVTM and CDR2 ANQGSEA. V gave up 4 bases and J gave up 4 bases, with 13 bases separating them. CDR3 protein: CSVALLASETQYF. CDR3 bases: TGCAGCGTTGCTCTCCTAGCGTCAGAGACCCAGTACTTC.

CDR3 DNA: TGTGCCAGCAGCAGACCTCCGGGCGCTCCCTACGAGCAGTACTTC. Protein sequence: CASSRPPGAPYEQYF. The V call is TRBV7-9, the J call TRBJ2-7, with unresolved D. CDR1 and CDR2 from the germline V gene are SEHNR and FQNEAQ (reference sequence). The CDR3 contains 15 residues. V lost 5 bases to trimming and J lost 2 bases, with 16 bases between them.

The J gene is TRBJ2-7, the V gene TRBV3-1; TRBD2 aligns across 11 bases. Trimming removed 4 bases from V and 10 bases from J; junction bases left unmatched: 9. Germline CDR1 is LGHDT and CDR2 is YNNKEL (reference sequence). The CDR3 runs 14 residues. CDR3 DNA sequence: TGTGCCAGCAGCCCCCGGACTAGCGGGCACCTTCAGTACTTC. Translating gives CASSPRTSGHLQYF.

The chain combines TRBV6-2 or TRBV6-3 with TRBJ2-1, with 13 positions matching TRBD2. Germline CDR1 and CDR2: MNHEY and SVGEGT. This CDR3 has 16 amino acids. Trimming took 6 bases from V and 4 from J; bases not matched to a gene: 6. In DNA form, the CDR3 reads TGTGCCAGCAGAATTGGACTAGCGGGGGCTTACAATGAGCAGTTCTTC. Protein: CASRIGLAGAYNEQFF.

This clonotype has just a few counts. The V call is TRBV27, the J call TRBJ2-1; TRBD2 aligns across 14 bases. This CDR3 contains 14 residues. The J segment lost 7 bases and the V segment lost 10 bases, leaving 6 bases of the junction unmatched. CDR1 and CDR2 from the germline V gene are MNHEY and SMNVEV (reference sequence). The CDR3 protein is CATTGLAGGNEQFF. The CDR3 DNA sequence: TGTGCCACCACAGGACTAGCGGGAGGAAATGAGCAGTTCTTC.

This clonotype appeared a few times. The chain has TRBV6-4 and TRBJ2-2, with unresolved D. CDR1 is MRHNA, CDR2 SNTAGT, per germline. The CDR3 totals 13 residues. V was shortened by 3 bases and J by 5 bases, with 7 bases between the two germline ends. The CDR3 coding sequence is TGTGCCAGCAGTGAAGGGCAAACCGGGGAGCTGTTTTTT. Translation gives CASSEGQTGELFF.

The V and J genes are TRBV12-3 or TRBV12-4 and TRBJ2-7, with D tentatively TRBD2 (6 bases). The CDR3 is 14 residues long. Trimming left V 5 bases short and J 3 bases short, with 14 bases between. The CDR3 DNA reads TGTGCCAGCAGTCGCCCGCCGGGAGACTACGAGCAGTACTTC. Its translation: CASSRPPGDYEQYF.

This clonotype was counted a few times. CDR3 residues: CATNRGAGETQYF. The CDR3 DNA sequence: TGTGCCACCAATAGGGGGGCAGGAGAGACCCAGTACTTC. The chain joins TRBV7-9 to TRBJ2-5; either TRBD1 or TRBD2 may supply D (6 bases each). In germline, CDR1 is SEHNR, CDR2 FQNEAQ (reference sequence). Trimming took off 10 bases at V and 4 bases at J, with 16 bases between the two ends. The CDR3 totals 13 residues.